A selection of T cell receptor beta chains follows, all from one sample in a study of shared clonotypes between healthy human individuals. The table came from immunoSEQ multiplex PCR; TCRdb's copy has only in-frame clones and leaves some out. This sample has millions of clones; approximately 93% occur once, and the top ten carry 0.39%. Sequenced input: naive CD4+ T cells from PBMCs. All receptors come from a man younger than 30 in good health. Some clones in this sample may be carry-over from other donors' samples. CDR3s include the opening cysteine and the closing phenylalanine or tryptophan. A D gene is named only where the DNA matches it firmly. A clone size is listed for some rows: how often the clone was seen (once, few, many), or a class if it is expanded.

V: TRBV2
size: once
J: TRBJ2-1
D: NA
DNA: TGTGCCAGCAGACCAGAGGCCCTCCCACTGGACAATGAGCAGTTCTTC
CDR3: CASRPEALPLDNEQFF

V: TRBV12-5
size: NA
J: TRBJ1-5
D: TRBD1
DNA: TGTGCTAGTGGTCTCACCGGGACAGGGAATCAGCCCCAGCATTTT
CDR3: CASGLTGTGNQPQHF

V: TRBV27
size: NA
J: TRBJ2-7
D: TRBD2
DNA: TGTGCCAGCCCGGGTGGAGAGTCGGAGCGGGAGTGCTCCTACGAGCAGTACTTC
CDR3: CASPGGESERECSYEQYF

V: TRBV25-1
size: NA
J: TRBJ1-1
D: NA
DNA: TGTGCCAGCAGTACCCAGACTTATATGAACACTGAAGCTTTCTTT
CDR3: CASSTQTYMNTEAFF

V: TRBV29-1
size: NA
J: TRBJ1-2
D: NA
DNA: TGCAGCGTTGTTAATGGGAGAGGGCGGAACTATGGCTACACCTTC
CDR3: CSVVNGRGRNYGYTF

V: TRBV11-2
size: NA
J: TRBJ2-1
D: NA
DNA: TGTGCCAGCAGCTTAAGGGCTAGCGAGAGCTCCTACAATGAGCAGTTCTTC
CDR3: CASSLRASESSYNEQFF

V: TRBV9
size: few
J: TRBJ2-7
D: TRBD1
DNA: TGTGCCAGCAGCCCGGGACAGGGGGCCTACGAGCAGTACTTC
CDR3: CASSPGQGAYEQYF

V: TRBV6-5
size: NA
J: TRBJ2-3
D: TRBD2
DNA: TGTGCCAGTGGGCGGGAGGACCCAGATACGCAGTATTTT
CDR3: CASGREDPDTQYF

V: TRBV5-6
size: NA
J: TRBJ2-1
D: TRBD1
DNA: TGTGCCAGCAGCTCCGCCGGGACAGGGGGGGATGAGCAGTTCTTC
CDR3: CASSSAGTGGDEQFF

V: TRBV9
size: NA
J: TRBJ1-4
D: NA
DNA: TGTGCCAGCAGCGTAGCCGTGGATAATGAAAAACTGTTTTTT
CDR3: CASSVAVDNEKLFF

V: TRBV9
size: once
J: TRBJ2-3
D: NA
DNA: TGTGCCAGCAGCGAGGGGGGACTACGTAGCACAGATACGCAGTATTTT
CDR3: CASSEGGLRSTDTQYF

V: TRBV5-4
size: NA
J: TRBJ2-3
D: TRBD2
DNA: TGTGCCAGCAGGCGGGAGGCAGATACGCAGTATTTT
CDR3: CASRREADTQYF

V: TRBV28
size: NA
J: TRBJ1-4
D: NA
DNA: TGTGCCAGCAGTCTGAGGACTAATGAAAAACTGTTTTTT
CDR3: CASSLRTNEKLFF

V: TRBV25-1
size: NA
J: TRBJ2-1
D: NA
DNA: TGTGCCAGCAGTGAAGTGGGGGGGCGGAACGACTATGAGCAGTTCTTC
CDR3: CASSEVGGRNDYEQFF

V: TRBV7-3
size: once
J: TRBJ2-3
D: TRBD2
DNA: TGTGCCAGCAGCACCGGGACTAGCGTTCCAGATACGCAGTATTTT
CDR3: CASSTGTSVPDTQYF

V: TRBV18
size: NA
J: TRBJ1-5
D: TRBD1
DNA: TGTGCCAGCTCACCGATTAGGACTACAGGGGAGCAGCCCCAGCATTTT
CDR3: CASSPIRTTGEQPQHF

V: TRBV7-2
size: NA
J: TRBJ2-1
D: TRBD2
DNA: TGTGCCAGCAGCCACGGACTAGCGGGAGGGGATGAGCAGTTCTTC
CDR3: CASSHGLAGGDEQFF

V: TRBV2
size: NA
J: TRBJ1-2
D: TRBD1
DNA: TGTGCCAGCAGTACAGGGGGTTATTCTGGCTACACCTTC
CDR3: CASSTGGYSGYTF

V: TRBV10-1
size: few
J: TRBJ1-2
D: NA
DNA: TGCGCCAGCAGCGAGGGAGGGCTCTACACCTTC
CDR3: CASSEGGLYTF

V: TRBV10-2
size: NA
J: TRBJ2-4
D: NA
DNA: TGCGCCAGCACCGCCGCATCCCTAGCCAAAAACATTCAGTACTTC
CDR3: CASTAASLAKNIQYF

V: TRBV18
size: NA
J: TRBJ1-2
D: NA
DNA: TGTGCCAGCTCACCAGGGACCGCATCTAACTATGGCTACACCTTC
CDR3: CASSPGTASNYGYTF

V: TRBV25-1
size: NA
J: TRBJ2-3
D: NA
DNA: TGTGCCAGCAGTGAATTGGGCGGCACTAGCACAGATACGCAGTATTTT
CDR3: CASSELGGTSTDTQYF

V: TRBV28
size: NA
J: TRBJ2-5
D: TRBD2
DNA: TGTGCCAGCAGGCTACCGGGACTAGCGGGACGGGAGACCCAGTACTTC
CDR3: CASRLPGLAGRETQYF

V: TRBV7-9
size: NA
J: TRBJ2-1
D: TRBD1
DNA: TGTGCCAGCAGCTGGGGACAGGGTTTTTACAATGAGCAGTTCTTC
CDR3: CASSWGQGFYNEQFF

V: TRBV5-1
size: NA
J: TRBJ2-4
D: NA
DNA: TGCGCCAGCAGCTTAGAGGGGCCAAACATTCAGTACTTC
CDR3: CASSLEGPNIQYF

V: TRBV5-4
size: NA
J: TRBJ2-1
D: NA
DNA: TGTGCCAGCAGCTTGGTCGGTGGGGGTGAGCAGTTCTTC
CDR3: CASSLVGGGEQFF

V: TRBV4-1
size: NA
J: TRBJ2-7
D: TRBD2
DNA: TGCGCCAGCAGCCAAGACCAGGCCGGGACTAGCGGGATCGAGCAGTACTTC
CDR3: CASSQDQAGTSGIEQYF

V: TRBV2
size: NA
J: TRBJ1-1
D: NA
DNA: TGTGCCAGCAGTGAGGGGGGGCACACTGAAGCTTTCTTT
CDR3: CASSEGGHTEAFF

V: TRBV5-8
size: NA
J: TRBJ1-5
D: NA
DNA: TGTGCCAGCAGCCTTGCCGGGATCCGGCCCCAGCATTTT
CDR3: CASSLAGIRPQHF

V: TRBV27
size: NA
J: TRBJ1-2
D: TRBD1
DNA: TGTGCCAGCAGTTCCAGACAGGGGGTCTATTTTTATGGCTACACCTTC
CDR3: CASSSRQGVYFYGYTF

V: TRBV7-8
size: NA
J: TRBJ1-1
D: TRBD1
DNA: TGTGCCAGCACTGGACAGGCGAACACTGAAGCTTTCTTT
CDR3: CASTGQANTEAFF

V: TRBV5-1
size: once
J: TRBJ2-4
D: TRBD2
DNA: TGCGCCAGCAGCTCCCTAGCGGGAGGGGCCAAAAACATTCAGTACTTC
CDR3: CASSSLAGGAKNIQYF

V: TRBV29-1
size: NA
J: TRBJ1-3
D: NA
DNA: TGCAGCGGCCGGGGAGAGGATCCTGGAAACACCATATATTTT
CDR3: CSGRGEDPGNTIYF

V: TRBV10-3
size: NA
J: TRBJ2-3
D: TRBD2
DNA: TGTGCCATCAGCTCAGCGGGAGGGCCAGCAGATACGCAGTATTTT
CDR3: CAISSAGGPADTQYF

V: TRBV7-3
size: NA
J: TRBJ2-1
D: NA
DNA: TGTGCCAGCAGCTTAACGACCAATGAGCAGTTCTTC
CDR3: CASSLTTNEQFF

V: TRBV6-1
size: NA
J: TRBJ2-1
D: NA
DNA: TGTGCCAGCACCCGGCGGGACCGATCCTACAATGAGCAGTTCTTC
CDR3: CASTRRDRSYNEQFF

V: TRBV19
size: NA
J: TRBJ1-3
D: NA
DNA: TGTGCCAGTAGTACGCCAGACTCTGGAAACACCATATATTTT
CDR3: CASSTPDSGNTIYF

V: TRBV18
size: NA
J: TRBJ1-1
D: TRBD1
DNA: TGTGCCAGCTCACCGACAGGGGGCCCCTCTTCTTCCACTGAAGCTTTCTTT
CDR3: CASSPTGGPSSSTEAFF

V: TRBV27
size: NA
J: TRBJ2-1
D: NA
DNA: TGTGCCAGCAGTTACGGGACGGGCGCCTACAATGAGCAGTTCTTC
CDR3: CASSYGTGAYNEQFF

V: TRBV6-6
size: NA
J: TRBJ2-1
D: TRBD1
DNA: TGTGCCAGCAGATCCCGGGGAGGGACAGGGGTTAATGAGCAGTTCTTC
CDR3: CASRSRGGTGVNEQFF

V: TRBV5-1
size: once
J: TRBJ2-5
D: NA
DNA: TGCGCCAGCAGCATCCCCCCCGGAGAGACCCAGTACTTC
CDR3: CASSIPPGETQYF

V: TRBV20-1
size: NA
J: TRBJ1-5
D: NA
DNA: TGCAGTGCTGGAGGTGATCAGCCCCAGCATTTT
CDR3: CSAGGDQPQHF

V: TRBV18
size: NA
J: TRBJ1-4
D: TRBD1
DNA: TGTGCCAGCTCACAAGGACAGGGGGAAGATGAAAAACTGTTTTTT
CDR3: CASSQGQGEDEKLFF

V: TRBV4-2
size: NA
J: TRBJ1-2
D: NA
DNA: TGTGCCAGCAGCCAAGACCACCTCGGGGCAGGGATGGTCTATGGCTACACCTTC
CDR3: CASSQDHLGAGMVYGYTF

V: TRBV6-5
size: once
J: TRBJ1-1
D: NA
DNA: TGTGCCAGCAATGAGGTAGGAGGGGGTGAAGCTTTCTTT
CDR3: CASNEVGGGEAFF

V: TRBV7-8
size: once
J: TRBJ1-3
D: NA
DNA: TGTGCCAGCAGCCGGCTGACAGGCGTCTCTGGAAACACCATATATTTT
CDR3: CASSRLTGVSGNTIYF

V: TRBV14
size: NA
J: TRBJ2-2
D: NA
DNA: TGTGCCAGCAGCCGCACGGGTTATACCGGGGAGCTGTTTTTT
CDR3: CASSRTGYTGELFF

V: TRBV5-1
size: NA
J: TRBJ2-3
D: NA
DNA: TGCGCCAGCAGTTCCCTGAGCACAGATACGCAGTATTTT
CDR3: CASSSLSTDTQYF

V: TRBV7-5
size: NA
J: TRBJ2-5
D: NA
DNA: TGTGTCAGAAGCTTAGGGCCAGGATGGACGGAGACCCAGTACTTC
CDR3: CVRSLGPGWTETQYF

V: TRBV7-9
size: NA
J: TRBJ1-1
D: NA
DNA: TGTGCCAGCAGCTCCCGGGGGGTCAGTGAAGCTTTCTTT
CDR3: CASSSRGVSEAFF

V: TRBV7-9
size: NA
J: TRBJ2-3
D: NA
DNA: TGTGCCAGCAGCTCGCCCAGGGGCACAGATACGCAGTATTTT
CDR3: CASSSPRGTDTQYF

V: TRBV5-1
size: NA
J: TRBJ2-5
D: TRBD1
DNA: TGCGCCAGCAGCAAGGCAGGACAGGGCCAAAGAGAGACCCAGTACTTC
CDR3: CASSKAGQGQRETQYF

V: TRBV6-5
size: NA
J: TRBJ2-7
D: NA
DNA: TGTGCCAGCAGTTACAAGGTTAGGGGTTACGAGCAGTACTTC
CDR3: CASSYKVRGYEQYF

V: TRBV11-3
size: NA
J: TRBJ2-2
D: NA
DNA: TGTGCCAGCAGCTGGCGCGGTGCAACCGGGGAGCTGTTTTTT
CDR3: CASSWRGATGELFF

V: TRBV21-1
size: NA
J: TRBJ2-1
D: NA
DNA: TGTGCCAGCAGCAAACCCCTCAGACGACGGCTGGCGCCCAGCCACAATGAGCAGTTCTTC
CDR3: CASSKPLRRRLAPSHNEQFF

V: TRBV19
size: NA
J: TRBJ2-5
D: NA
DNA: TGTGCCAGTAGTATTCAGTTATACCAAGAGACCCAGTACTTC
CDR3: CASSIQLYQETQYF

V: TRBV5-6
size: once
J: TRBJ2-3
D: NA
DNA: TGTGCCAGCAGCTTTAATTTGGGGGCGACTGAGAATACGCAGTATTTT
CDR3: CASSFNLGATENTQYF

V: TRBV28
size: NA
J: TRBJ2-2
D: NA
DNA: TGTGCCAGCAGTTTGCGCGGGGAGCTGTTTTTT
CDR3: CASSLRGELFF